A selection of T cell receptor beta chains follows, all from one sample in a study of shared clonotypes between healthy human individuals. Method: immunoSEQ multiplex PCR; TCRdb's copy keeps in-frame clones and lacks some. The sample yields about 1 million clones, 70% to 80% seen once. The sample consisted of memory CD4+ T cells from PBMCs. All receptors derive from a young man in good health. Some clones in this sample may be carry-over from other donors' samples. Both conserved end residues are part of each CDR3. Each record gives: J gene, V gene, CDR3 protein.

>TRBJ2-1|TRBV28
CATGENRGDEQFF
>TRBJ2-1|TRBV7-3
CASSLGLAGNNEQFF
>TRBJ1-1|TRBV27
CASSSGGLNTEAFF
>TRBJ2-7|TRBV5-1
CASSLGREGQDEQYF
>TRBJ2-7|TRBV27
CASSLSGTISYEQYF
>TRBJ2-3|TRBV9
CASSVGGLAGGIADTQYF
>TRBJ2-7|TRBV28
CASRPAGGTYEQYF
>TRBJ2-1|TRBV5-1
CASSTGDSWIVNEQFF
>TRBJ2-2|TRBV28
CASSLMRNTGELFF
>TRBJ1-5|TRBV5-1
CASSSGQVSEPQHF
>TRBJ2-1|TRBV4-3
CASSQVPSGSSRGHEQFF
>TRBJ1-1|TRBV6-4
CASSENRQSTEAFF
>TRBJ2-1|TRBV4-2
CASSQGEASYNEQFF
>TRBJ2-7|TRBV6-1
CASKPGLAEIYEQYF
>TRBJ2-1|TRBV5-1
CASSPRQDSYNEQFF
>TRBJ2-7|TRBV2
CASSLTYEQYF
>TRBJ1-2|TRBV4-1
CASSQGSLANYGYTF
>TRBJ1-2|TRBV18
CASSPRTDGYTF
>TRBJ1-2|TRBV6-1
CASRKESNYGYTF
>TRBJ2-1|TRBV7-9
CASSLEGSGSLTGDEQFF